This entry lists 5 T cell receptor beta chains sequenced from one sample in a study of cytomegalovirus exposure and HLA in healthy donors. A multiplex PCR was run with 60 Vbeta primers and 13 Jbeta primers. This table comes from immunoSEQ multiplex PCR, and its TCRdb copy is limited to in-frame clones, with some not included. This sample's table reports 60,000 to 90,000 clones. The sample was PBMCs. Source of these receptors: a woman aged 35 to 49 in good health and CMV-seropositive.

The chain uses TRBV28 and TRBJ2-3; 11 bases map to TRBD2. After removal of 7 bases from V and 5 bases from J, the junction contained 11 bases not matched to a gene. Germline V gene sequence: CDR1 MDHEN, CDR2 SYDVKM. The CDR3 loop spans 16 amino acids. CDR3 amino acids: CASNHLAGGPGDTQYF. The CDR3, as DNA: TGTGCCAGCAACCATCTAGCGGGAGGCCCGGGAGATACGCAGTATTTT.

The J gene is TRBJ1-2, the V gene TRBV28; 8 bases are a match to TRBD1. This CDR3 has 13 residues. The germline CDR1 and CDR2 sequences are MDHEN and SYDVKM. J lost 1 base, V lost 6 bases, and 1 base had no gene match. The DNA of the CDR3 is TGTGCCAGCAGACAGGGGGGTAACTATGGCTACACCTTC. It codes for CASRQGGNYGYTF.

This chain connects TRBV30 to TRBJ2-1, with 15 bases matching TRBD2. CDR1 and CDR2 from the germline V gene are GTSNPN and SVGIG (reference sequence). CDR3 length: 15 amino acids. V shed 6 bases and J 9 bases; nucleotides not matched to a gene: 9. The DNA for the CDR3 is TGTGCCTGCCTCGGACTAGCGGGAGGGCTGGGTGAGCAGTTCTTC. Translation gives CACLGLAGGLGEQFF.

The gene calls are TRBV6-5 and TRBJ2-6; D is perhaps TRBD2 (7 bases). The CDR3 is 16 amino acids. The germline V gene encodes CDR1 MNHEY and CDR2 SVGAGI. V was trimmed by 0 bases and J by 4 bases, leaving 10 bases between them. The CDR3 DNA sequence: TGTGCCAGCAGTTACTCGGGGGGGCTCGGGGCCAACGTCCTGACTTTC. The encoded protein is CASSYSGGLGANVLTF.

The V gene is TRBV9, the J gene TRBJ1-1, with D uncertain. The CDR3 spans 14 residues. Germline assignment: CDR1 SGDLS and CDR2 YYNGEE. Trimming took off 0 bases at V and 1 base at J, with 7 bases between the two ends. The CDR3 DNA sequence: TGTGCCAGCAGCGTAGGCGTTGGGAACACTGAAGCTTTCTTT. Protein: CASSVGVGNTEAFF.